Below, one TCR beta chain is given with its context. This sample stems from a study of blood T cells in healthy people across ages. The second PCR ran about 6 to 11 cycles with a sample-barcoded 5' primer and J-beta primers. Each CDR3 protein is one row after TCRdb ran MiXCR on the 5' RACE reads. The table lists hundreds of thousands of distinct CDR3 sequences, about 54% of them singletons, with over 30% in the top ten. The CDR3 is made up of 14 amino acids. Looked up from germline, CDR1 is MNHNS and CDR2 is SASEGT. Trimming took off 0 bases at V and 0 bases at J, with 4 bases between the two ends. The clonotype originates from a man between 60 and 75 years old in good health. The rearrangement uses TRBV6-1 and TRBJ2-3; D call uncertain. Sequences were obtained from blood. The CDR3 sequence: CASSEAWSTDTQYF. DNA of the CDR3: TGTGCCAGCAGTGAAGCATGGAGCACAGATACGCAGTATTTT.